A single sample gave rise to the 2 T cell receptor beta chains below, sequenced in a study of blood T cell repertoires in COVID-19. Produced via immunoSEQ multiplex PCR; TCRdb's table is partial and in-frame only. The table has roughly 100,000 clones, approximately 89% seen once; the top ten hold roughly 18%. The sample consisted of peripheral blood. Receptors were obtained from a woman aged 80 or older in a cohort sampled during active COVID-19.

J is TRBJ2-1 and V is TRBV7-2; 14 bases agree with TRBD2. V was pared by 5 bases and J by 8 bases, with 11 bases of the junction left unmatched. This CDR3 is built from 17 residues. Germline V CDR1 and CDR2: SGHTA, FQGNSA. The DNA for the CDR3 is TGTGCCAGCAGCCCCCACCCGGGACTAGCGGGAGAGGATGAGCAGTTCTTC. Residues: CASSPHPGLAGEDEQFF.

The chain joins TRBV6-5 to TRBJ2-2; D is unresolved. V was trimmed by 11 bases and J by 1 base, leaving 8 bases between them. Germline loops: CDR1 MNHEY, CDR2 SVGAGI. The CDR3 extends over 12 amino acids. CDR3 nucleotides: TGTGCCGGGCACAGGAACACCGGGGAGCTGTTTTTT. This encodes CAGHRNTGELFF.